The 32 T cell receptor beta chains given below trace back to one sample, sequenced in a study of CD8 T cells in ankylosing spondylitis. TCRdb itself ran the 5' RACE reads through MiXCR, one entry per CDR3 protein. The data contain some 130,000 distinct CDR3 sequences, approximately 7.4% of them singletons. Specimen: blood, either unsorted or a sorted T cell fraction (not recorded which). The receptors derive from a female donor with ankylosing spondylitis or in good health (not recorded which).

This clonotype has ten or more counts. V usage is TRBV7-6 and J usage is TRBJ1-2; the D gene is possibly TRBD1 (6 bases). Germline lookup yields CDR1 SGHVS and CDR2 FNYEAQ. The CDR3 contains 14 residues. The V end lost 5 bases, the J end lost 7 bases, and 17 bases lay between the germline ends. The CDR3 protein is CASSPTQQGGGYTF. For the CDR3, the DNA is TGTGCCAGCAGCCCCACACAACAGGGTGGTGGCTACACCTTC.

This clonotype has a count of ten or more. The gene calls are TRBV4-1 and TRBJ2-3; the D gene could be TRBD1 or TRBD2 (5 bases each). Germline CDR1 MGHRA, CDR2 YSYEKL. V lost 0 bases and J lost 6, with 13 bases in between. This CDR3 spans 15 amino acids. For the CDR3, the DNA is TGCGCCAGCAGCCAAGACGGGGCCACGGTGGATACGCAGTATTTT. Its protein is CASSQDGATVDTQYF.

This clonotype was recorded many times. The genes are TRBV11-2 and TRBJ1-6, with unresolved D. This CDR3 has 18 amino acids. The germline gives CDR1 SGHAT, CDR2 FQNNGV. V was pared by 2 bases and J by 5 bases, with 19 bases between. CDR3 bases: TGTGCCAGCAGCTTAAGAATCGGGGAGTCGGCCAATAATTCACCCCTCCACTTT. This translates into CASSLRIGESANNSPLHF.

This clonotype was seen repeatedly, ten times or more. The V call is TRBV6-6, the J call TRBJ1-1, with D unclear. The V end was cut by 6 bases, the J end by 2 bases, with 7 bases between. The germline gives CDR1 MNHNY, CDR2 SVGAGI (reference sequence). This CDR3 is built from 12 residues. The CDR3 DNA follows: TGTGCCAGCAGGCCTCCAAACACTGAAGCTTTCTTT. This translates into CASRPPNTEAFF.

This clonotype was counted at least ten times. V gene TRBV12-3 or TRBV12-4 combines with J gene TRBJ1-4, with 8 nucleotides matching TRBD1. The CDR3 spans 15 residues. Trimming at V came to 5 bases and at J to 3 bases, leaving 5 bases not matched to a gene. CDR3 amino acids: CASSPQGAANEKLFF. CDR3 in DNA: TGTGCCAGCAGTCCGCAGGGGGCTGCTAATGAAAAACTGTTTTTT.

This clonotype was seen repeatedly, ten times or more. This chain links TRBV12-3 or TRBV12-4 with TRBJ1-6; D might be TRBD1 (6 bases). This CDR3 region has 13 residues. V gave up 7 bases and J gave up 14 bases, with 18 bases separating them. The chain's CDR3 is CASMKAGVLTLHF. Here the CDR3 DNA reads TGTGCCAGCATGAAGGCAGGGGTACTTACCCTCCACTTT.

This clonotype has ten or more counts. The chain couples TRBV20-1 to TRBJ2-3, with 8 bases that match TRBD2. This CDR3 comprises 14 residues. The V and J ends lost 3 bases and 9 bases, in that order; junction bases with no gene match: 11. Germline V gene data show CDR1 as DFQATT and CDR2 as SNEGSKA (reference sequence). The chain's CDR3 is CSARGGLGMNTQYF. CDR3 bases: TGCAGTGCTAGGGGGGGACTAGGGATGAACACGCAGTATTTT.

In its sample, this clonotype was seen many times. The V gene is TRBV6-1, the J gene TRBJ2-2; 9 bases agree with TRBD1. V was pared by 2 bases and J by 7 bases, with 8 bases of the junction left unmatched. The CDR3 spans 16 residues. Germline V lookup: CDR1 MNHNS, CDR2 SASEGT. This CDR3 reads CASSERGQGYIGELFF. The CDR3, as DNA: TGTGCCAGCAGTGAAAGGGGACAGGGCTACATCGGGGAGCTGTTTTTT.

Ten or more counts support this clonotype. The chain links TRBV7-2 to TRBJ2-3; D uncertain. Trimming pared 1 base from V and 7 bases from J, leaving 6 bases between. The CDR3 length is 12 residues. Germline CDR1 SGHTA, CDR2 FQGNSA. CDR3 amino acids: CASSLDYYTQYF. Written as DNA, the CDR3 is TGTGCCAGCAGCTTAGACTACTATACGCAGTATTTT.

This clonotype was observed many times. The CDR3 spells CASSQGGNTDTQYF. CDR3 DNA: TGTGCCAGCAGCCAAGGCGGGAACACAGATACGCAGTATTTT. V and J are TRBV4-2 and TRBJ2-3; perhaps TRBD2 as D (6 bases). Germline loops: CDR1 LGHNA, CDR2 YNFKEQ. This CDR3 is 14 amino acids long. Trimming took 1 base from V and 2 from J, leaving 7 bases between them.

This clonotype has at least ten counts. The rearrangement links TRBV20-1 to TRBJ2-7; 8 nucleotides line up with TRBD1. The V segment lost 0 bases and the J segment 6 bases; nucleotides outside the gene matches: 4. CDR3 length: 13 amino acids. CDR1 and CDR2 (germline): DFQATT, SNEGSKA (reference sequence). The CDR3 protein is CSAREDREREQYF. In DNA, the CDR3 is TGCAGTGCTAGAGAGGACAGGGAACGCGAGCAGTACTTC.

This clonotype was counted at least ten times. V gene TRBV29-1 combines with J gene TRBJ2-1; possible D gene TRBD1, 5 bases. Per germline, CDR1 SQVTM and CDR2 ANQGSEA. The V end lost 3 bases, the J end lost 9 bases, and 18 bases lay between the germline ends. The CDR3 length is 14 residues. The CDR3 region has the DNA TGCAGCGTTGAGTTTAGGGGCTTTCGAGTTGAGCAGTTCTTC. This sequence encodes CSVEFRGFRVEQFF.

This clonotype was found many times. The CDR3 sequence is CASSSPRTGGISNEQFF. CDR3 nucleotide sequence: TGTGCCAGCAGTTCCCCCCGGACAGGGGGGATTAGCAATGAGCAGTTCTTC. This chain connects TRBV28 to TRBJ2-1; 10 bases fit TRBD1. This CDR3 is built from 17 residues. The J segment lost 6 bases and the V segment lost 4 bases, leaving 12 bases of the junction unmatched. Germline V gene lookup returns CDR1 MDHEN and CDR2 SYDVKM.

This clonotype has at least ten counts. The chain uses TRBV5-1 and TRBJ1-1, with a possible D match to TRBD1 (6 bases). Germline assignment: CDR1 SGHRS and CDR2 YFSETQ. V was pared by 5 bases and J by 0 bases, with 14 bases between. This CDR3 region has 15 residues. CDR3 coding DNA: TGCGCCAGCAGTTATCTCGGGGACATGAACACTGAAGCTTTCTTT. Encoded protein: CASSYLGDMNTEAFF.

V usage is TRBV19 and J usage is TRBJ1-1, with D possibly being TRBD1 (5 bases). V was trimmed by 3 bases and J by 5 bases, leaving 19 bases between them. Germline V gene sequence: CDR1 LNHDA, CDR2 SQIVND (reference sequence). The CDR3 is made up of 16 amino acids. The CDR3 DNA sequence: TGTGCCAGTAGTATCCGGGTAGACAGAGGATGGACTGAAGCTTTCTTT. It specifies CASSIRVDRGWTEAFF.

This clonotype was found many times. The chain is built from TRBV5-1 and TRBJ1-1, with 7 bases fitting TRBD1. The CDR3 totals 14 residues. J was trimmed by 1 base and V by 4 bases; bases with no gene match: 4. In germline, CDR1 is SGHRS, CDR2 YFSETQ. The DNA for the CDR3 is TGCGCCAGCAGCAGGGACAGTGCGAACACTGAAGCTTTCTTT. Translated, it gives CASSRDSANTEAFF.

This clonotype was seen at least ten times. The rearrangement links TRBV2 to TRBJ2-2; D gene uncertain. Trimming shortened V by 7 bases and J by 5 bases, and 8 bases separated the two germline ends. This CDR3 is built from 12 residues. Germline V CDR1 and CDR2: SNHLY, FYNNEI. CDR3 amino acids: CASNPRTGELFF. CDR3 coding DNA: TGTGCCAGCAATCCCCGGACCGGGGAGCTGTTTTTT.

This clonotype has a count of ten or more. The chain links TRBV6-2 or TRBV6-3 to TRBJ2-1; D is uncertain. This CDR3 has 16 residues. The germline V gene has CDR1 MNHEY and CDR2 SVGEGT. Trimming stripped 6 bases from V and 1 base from J, with 16 bases between. CDR3 DNA: TGTGCCAGCAGCCCCCGGCGAGCGTGGTCCTACAATGAGCAGTTCTTC. Its protein product is CASSPRRAWSYNEQFF.

This clonotype was detected ten times or more. This chain links TRBV20-1 with TRBJ2-2; 9 bases match TRBD2. This CDR3 region has 17 residues. Germline CDR1 reads DFQATT; CDR2 reads SNEGSKA (reference sequence). With V trimmed by 1 base and J by 0 bases, 6 bases remained unmatched. CDR3 nucleotide sequence: TGCAGTGCTAGAGTAGCCAGCGGGGGGACGAACACCGGGGAGCTGTTTTTT. Residues: CSARVASGGTNTGELFF.

This clonotype was seen at least ten times. The chain's CDR3 is CASSPQGASGARQPQHF. The CDR3 DNA reads as TGTGCCAGCAGTCCTCAGGGGGCTTCGGGGGCACGCCAGCCCCAGCATTTT. The chain joins TRBV12-3 or TRBV12-4 to TRBJ1-5; 8 nucleotides match TRBD1. V trimming: 5 bases; J trimming: 7 bases; junction bases outside the gene matches: 16. The CDR3 has 17 amino acids.

This clonotype has at least ten counts. This chain links TRBV7-2 with TRBJ1-2, with no clear D. The CDR3 spans 15 residues. V shed 5 bases and J shed 8 bases, with 21 bases lying between them. Germline V gives CDR1 SGHTA, CDR2 FQGNSA. The CDR3 here is CASSPRSAAGRGYTF. DNA for the CDR3: TGTGCCAGCAGCCCCCGCTCGGCCGCCGGACGGGGCTACACCTTC. The full variable domain, with the rest looked up from reference TRBV7-2 and TRBJ1-2, is GAGVSQSPSNKVTEKGKDVELRCDPISGHTALYWYRQSLGQGLEFLIYFQGNSAPDKSGLPSDRFSAERTGGSVSTLTIQRTQQEDSAVYLCASSPRSAAGRGYTFGSGTRLTVV.

This clonotype was seen just once. The chain has TRBV25-1 and TRBJ1-2; D gene unclear. CDR1 and CDR2 (germline): MGHDK, SYGVNS. This CDR3 comprises 13 residues. Trimming cost V 4 bases and J 7 bases, with 13 bases left between them. The CDR3 spells CASSGGVLGGYTF. Here the CDR3 DNA reads TGTGCCAGCAGTGGGGGAGTCCTAGGTGGCTACACCTTC.

This clonotype was detected ten times or more. V usage is TRBV11-2 and J usage is TRBJ1-1, with D perhaps TRBD1 (5 bases). CDR1 and CDR2 (germline): SGHAT, FQNNGV. V was clipped by 3 bases and J by 4 bases, with 15 bases between them. This CDR3 is built from 15 residues. The CDR3 loop is CASSLESKRGTEAFF. The CDR3 nucleotides read TGTGCCAGCAGCTTGGAGTCTAAAAGGGGCACTGAAGCTTTCTTT.

This clonotype occurred many times. The CDR3 coding sequence is TGCGCCAGCACAAACGGGGGGGGCCCCGAGCAGTACTTC. This encodes CASTNGGGPEQYF. The chain recombines TRBV5-1 with TRBJ2-7, with 8 bases that match TRBD2. Germline CDR1 is SGHRS and CDR2 is YFSETQ. V lost 6 bases and J lost 6; bases outside the gene matches: 8. The CDR3 contains 13 residues.

This clonotype was seen ten or more times. Here the CDR3 reads CASSPGSNWDNEQFF. CDR3 nucleotides: TGCGCCAGCAGCCCGGGGTCCAACTGGGACAATGAGCAGTTCTTC. The J gene is TRBJ2-1, the V gene TRBV5-1; tentatively, D is TRBD2 (5 bases). The CDR3 is 15 residues long. V was cut by 4 bases and J by 5 bases, with 16 bases left in between. Germline CDR1 reads SGHRS; CDR2 reads YFSETQ.

The sample holds many counts of this clonotype. The J gene is TRBJ2-5, the V gene TRBV29-1; no firm D call. Trimming cost V 0 bases and J 4 bases, with 12 bases left between them. The germline gives CDR1 SQVTM, CDR2 ANQGSEA. The CDR3 is 14 residues long. CDR3 region: CSVEDPGQLETQYF. The CDR3 nucleotides read TGCAGCGTTGAAGATCCGGGTCAGTTAGAGACCCAGTACTTC. The full variable domain, its missing parts supplied by reference TRBV29-1 and TRBJ2-5, is SAVISQKPSRDICQRGTSLTIQCQVDSQVTMMFWYRQQPGQSLTLIATANQGSEATYESGFVIDKFPISRPNLTFSTLTVSNMSPEDSSIYLCSVEDPGQLETQYFGPGTRLLVL.

A few counts support this clonotype. The chain has TRBV25-1 and TRBJ2-7; D not certain. Trimming left V 1 base short and J 0 bases short, with 10 bases between. Germline V gene lookup returns CDR1 MGHDK and CDR2 SYGVNS. CDR3 length equals 15 residues. CDR3 in amino acids: CASSEFGNASYEQYF. The DNA of the CDR3 is TGTGCCAGCAGTGAATTCGGTAATGCCTCCTACGAGCAGTACTTC.

This clonotype was counted ten times or more. The V gene is TRBV28, the J gene TRBJ2-7; the D is unclear. Trimming pared 1 base from V and 5 bases from J, leaving 12 bases between. The CDR3 spans 14 residues. Germline assignment: CDR1 MDHEN and CDR2 SYDVKM. The CDR3 bases are TGTGCCAGCAGTTTATCGGGCGCCTGGAACGAGCAGTACTTC. This translates into CASSLSGAWNEQYF.

This clonotype was detected many times. This sequence joins TRBV20-1 and TRBJ1-6; 7 bases are shared with TRBD1. V trimming: 5 bases; J trimming: 7 bases; junction bases outside the gene matches: 23. The CDR3 sequence is 19 residues long. Germline V gene sequence: CDR1 DFQATT, CDR2 SNEGSKA (reference sequence). CDR3 bases: TGCAGTGCTCAGAGAGGTTCAGTAGGGGGCGAGGGTAACAATTCACCCCTCCACTTT. Amino acid sequence: CSAQRGSVGGEGNNSPLHF.

As for this clonotype: The junction and the germline gene differ at one end; a read error may be behind it. The chain combines TRBV7-2 with TRBJ1-5; tentatively, D is TRBD1 (5 bases). CDR3 size: 15 residues. The V gene's germline CDR1 is SGHTA and CDR2 FQGNSA. The CDR3 reads CASNLRQGSNQPQHF. CDR3 nucleotides: TGTGCCAGCAACTTACGCCAGGGAAGCAATCAGCCCCAGCATTTT.

In its sample, this clonotype was seen a few times. This may stem from a read error, because a much larger clone lies one nucleotide away. This chain connects TRBV5-1 to TRBJ2-7, with 9 bases that match TRBD1. Germline V CDR1 and CDR2: SGHRS, YFSETQ. CDR3 length: 15 amino acids. DNA for the CDR3: TGCGCCAGCAGCATGCGTGGACAGGGGTCCTCCGAGCAGTACTTC. Translation gives CASSMRGQGSSEQYF.

This clonotype has at least ten counts. The chain employs TRBV12-3 or TRBV12-4 and TRBJ1-1; D ambiguous. The CDR3 contains 14 residues. The V and J ends lost 3 bases and 7 bases respectively, with 15 bases between them. For the CDR3, the DNA is TGTGCCAGCAGTTTTTTAAGGCCTGGGGTTGAAGCTTTCTTT. It translates to CASSFLRPGVEAFF.